This T cell receptor (beta chain) was sequenced in a study of control samples from healthy donors and cancer patients. This CDR3 region has 13 residues. Trimming stripped 3 bases from V and 4 bases from J, with 9 bases between. Clones were sequenced by immunoSEQ multiplex PCR, and TCRdb holds only the in-frame ones, with some missing. The sample holds roughly 150,000 clones, about 94% seen once. As regards this clone: The same CDR3 is also encoded by other DNA sequences in this sample.

The rearrangement joins TRBV12-3 or TRBV12-4 to TRBJ2-5; D is possibly TRBD1 or TRBD2 (6 bases each). The source of this sequence is a woman between 25 and 40 years old in good health. Material: blood. CDR3 sequence: CASSFGGGETQYF. In DNA form, the CDR3 reads TGTGCCAGCAGTTTCGGGGGCGGAGAGACCCAGTACTTC.